This T cell receptor (beta chain) was profiled in a study of cytomegalovirus exposure and HLA in healthy donors. Findings and limits, study-wide: Most of the TCR beta V segments (in an earlier analysis) were productive either about 87% or about 30% of the time.

In the case of this clone: Its specificity is not known.

Primers included in the PCR were 60 Vbeta and 13 Jbeta primers. Using immunoSEQ multiplex PCR, the repertoire was profiled, and TCRdb retains in-frame clones only, with some absent. The sample holds some 170,000 clones, about 81% seen once. The length of the CDR3 is 17 residues. Per the germline V gene, CDR1 is SGHVS and CDR2 is FNYEAQ. Losses at the gene ends were 5 bases for V and 2 bases for J; bases not matched to a gene: 11. The source of this sequence is a woman younger than 30 in good health and CMV-seronegative. What was sequenced was PBMCs. The chain recombines TRBV7-6 with TRBJ2-3, with TRBD2 matching 9 bases. The CDR3 DNA follows: TGTGCCAGCAGCCCCAGCGTGGCGGGGGGGCACACAGATACGCAGTATTTT. Translation: CASSPSVAGGHTDTQYF.